Each of the 8 T cell receptor beta chains below was sequenced from the same sample in a study of T-cell reconstitution after alpha-beta-depleted transplantation in children. Unique molecular identifiers were used in preparing the TCRbeta library. From the PCR reads, TCRdb called clonotypes with MiXCR, one entry per CDR3 protein. The sample gives tens of thousands of distinct CDR3 sequences, 13% to 15% of which show up once; 25% to 35% is in the top ten. The sample was PBMCs, mostly from graft donor cells, taken 180 days after TCRalphabeta/CD19-depleted stem cell transplant. The source is a male patient between 2 and 10 years old who had a stem cell transplant for acute lymphoblastic leukemia, so the T cells may come from the graft donor.

In this sample, this clonotype turned up a few times. The V and J genes are TRBV5-1 and TRBJ2-3; D might be TRBD2 (5 bases). This CDR3 has 15 residues. Trimming stripped 5 bases from V and 1 base from J, with 14 bases between. CDR1 SGHRS and CDR2 YFSETQ come from the germline V gene. For the CDR3, the DNA is TGCGCCAGCAGTCCGGAGGCGTGGGGCACAGATACGCAGTATTTT. Translated: CASSPEAWGTDTQYF.

The chain has TRBV7-9 and TRBJ2-7; 7 nucleotides align to TRBD1. The trim removed 5 bases at V and 5 bases at J, leaving 6 bases unmatched. Germline assignment: CDR1 SEHNR and CDR2 FQNEAQ (reference sequence). The CDR3 has 13 amino acids. This CDR3 is CASSRQGTNEQYF. The CDR3 DNA follows: TGTGCCAGCAGCCGACAGGGAACCAACGAGCAGTACTTC.

The chain recombines TRBV11-2 with TRBJ1-3, with D possibly being TRBD1 (5 bases). V lost 2 bases and J lost 0, with 20 bases in between. Germline V gene lookup returns CDR1 SGHAT and CDR2 FQNNGV. The CDR3 runs 19 residues. CDR3 loop: CASSLLVTRTGISGNTIYF. The CDR3 nucleotides are TGTGCCAGCAGCTTATTAGTGACTAGAACAGGAATCTCTGGAAACACCATATATTTT.

This clonotype showed up just a few times. The chain links TRBV5-1 to TRBJ2-4; D is tentatively TRBD1 or TRBD2 (5 bases each). V shed 1 base and J shed 0 bases, with 11 bases lying between them. The CDR3 has 16 residues. Germline V gene sequence: CDR1 SGHRS, CDR2 YFSETQ. The CDR3 protein is CASSLMYGTAKNIQYF. The CDR3 nucleotides read TGCGCCAGCAGCTTGATGTACGGGACAGCCAAAAACATTCAGTACTTC.

The sample holds many counts of this clonotype. The V gene is TRBV28, the J gene TRBJ2-3; D unclear. The CDR3 covers 14 residues. Germline CDR1 and CDR2: MDHEN and SYDVKM. The ends were cut back, 1 base at V and 0 bases at J, with 5 bases in the middle. The CDR3 here is CASSLFTSTDTQYF. The CDR3 DNA reads TGTGCCAGCAGTTTATTTACTAGCACAGATACGCAGTATTTT.

The chain has TRBV28 and TRBJ1-4; possibly TRBD1 for D (6 bases). Trimming pared 4 bases from V and 7 bases from J, leaving 22 bases between. This CDR3 contains 17 residues. The V gene's germline CDR1 is MDHEN and CDR2 SYDVKM. The CDR3 here is CASSSLTRRGAVEKLFF. CDR3 DNA sequence: TGTGCCAGCAGTTCCTTGACGAGGAGGGGGGCTGTTGAAAAACTGTTTTTT.

The V gene is TRBV2, the J gene TRBJ2-5; the D is unclear. The V gene lost 4 bases and the J gene lost 4 bases, with 10 bases spanning the gap. The CDR3 spans 13 residues. Germline assignment: CDR1 SNHLY and CDR2 FYNNEI. CDR3 in DNA: TGTGCCAGCAGTGTCCGGCGAGGAGAGACCCAGTACTTC. Amino acids: CASSVRRGETQYF.

This clonotype was seen a few times. The V and J genes are TRBV12-3 or TRBV12-4 and TRBJ1-2; D call uncertain. There are 13 residues in the CDR3. Trimming cost V 0 bases and J 8 bases, with 10 bases left between them. The CDR3 protein is CASSLALSWGYTF. CDR3 in DNA: TGTGCCAGCAGTTTAGCGCTCTCTTGGGGCTACACCTTC.